The present T cell receptor (beta chain) was sequenced within a study of T cell clonotyping in hematopoietic cell transplantation. Study-wide results and caveats: After transplant, recipient diversity fell while pathologically expanded clonotypes grew through day 180. Graft donor and pretransplant recipient Inverse Simpson Index values predicted broader posttransplant TCR diversity. Without cell sorting, CD4 versus CD8 contributions remain unresolved.

This clone was seen once. The antigen is unknown. TCRdb keeps only in-frame clones here, not all; method: immunoSEQ multiplex PCR. Found here are 10,000 to 11,000 clones, roughly 89% of them singletons; the top ten hold around 40%. CDR3 length: 14 amino acids. V dropped 0 bases and J dropped 7 bases, with 11 bases sitting between them. Germline V lookup: CDR1 SGHTS, CDR2 YDEGEE. Sequenced here: PBMCs, sampled 180 days after allogeneic stem cell transplant. The chain has TRBV5-8 and TRBJ1-5; the D is unclear. This TCR derives from a male patient between 60 and 69 years old who had an allogeneic stem cell transplant from an unrelated donor, so the T cells may come from the graft donor. Some clones in this sample may be carry-over from other donors' samples. Here the CDR3 DNA reads TGTGCCAGCAGCTTGGTGGATCCCCGGCAGCCCCAGCATTTT. As protein: CASSLVDPRQPQHF.